Reported below is one T cell receptor beta chain. Its antigen is as yet unknown. This sample was included in a study of T cells after yellow fever vaccination. Overall study results and limits: At around 96% for CD4 and about 87% for CD8, most primary-vaccination clones showed up again after the booster.

TCRdb reprocessed the 5' RACE reads with MiXCR, giving one entry per CDR3 protein. The repertoire has approximately 110,000 distinct CDR3 sequences, 8.4% of them found once; the top ten carry around 25%. The specimen was CD8+ T cells sorted from PBMCs, collected 45 days after the yellow fever booster vaccination. The sequence derives from a young man who received the YFV17D yellow fever vaccine.

DNA of the CDR3: TGTGCCAGCACGTTCGGAGGGGACTATGGCTACACCTTC. Residues: CASTFGGDYGYTF. This chain links TRBV6-2 or TRBV6-3 with TRBJ1-2; tentative D call: TRBD1 (5 bases). The V end was cut by 7 bases, the J end by 3 bases, with 12 bases between. The CDR3 has 13 amino acids. CDR1 MNHEY and CDR2 SVGEGT come from the germline V gene.